The 3 T cell receptor beta chains below were found in one sample sequenced in a study of T cell clonotyping in hematopoietic cell transplantation. TCRdb keeps only in-frame clones here, not all; method: immunoSEQ multiplex PCR. The sample includes hundreds of clones, about 60% of them seen just once. Here the sequenced sample was peripheral blood mononuclear cells, taken 30 days after allogeneic stem cell transplant. These TCRs come from a male patient between 60 and 69 years old who had an allogeneic stem cell transplant, so the T cells may come from the graft donor. Some clones in this sample may be carry-over from other donors' samples.

This clone has more than one count but fewer than ten. The chain carries TRBV5-6 and TRBJ1-2; possible D gene TRBD1, 6 bases. Germline-derived CDR1 and CDR2 are SGHDT and YYEEEE. The CDR3 runs to 16 residues. V was clipped by 0 bases and J by 1 base, with 13 bases between them. For the CDR3, the DNA is TGTGCCAGCAGCTTGGCCTTTGCAGGGGTTAACTATGGCTACACCTTC. Translating it yields CASSLAFAGVNYGYTF.

The CDR3 loop reads CASSEYAGVGETQYF. CDR3 coding DNA: TGTGCCAGCAGTGAATACGCAGGGGTGGGGGAGACCCAGTACTTC. V is TRBV25-1 and J is TRBJ2-5; maybe TRBD1 (6 bases). This CDR3 comprises 15 residues. Trimming left V 0 bases short and J 5 bases short, with 13 bases between. CDR1 and CDR2 (germline): MGHDK, SYGVNS.

This rearrangement joins TRBV15 to TRBJ1-2; weak D call: TRBD1 (5 bases). CDR1 and CDR2 from the germline V gene are LNHNV and YYDKDF (reference sequence). CDR3 length: 15 residues. The V end was cut by 0 bases, the J end by 3 bases, with 11 bases between. In DNA form, the CDR3 reads TGTGCCACCAGCAGAGATAAGGGGACGGACTATGGCTACACCTTC. This translates into CATSRDKGTDYGYTF.